A selection of T cell receptor beta chains follows, all from one sample in a study of T cells in Graves' hyperthyroidism and ophthalmopathy. TCRdb reprocessed the multiplex PCR reads with MiXCR, giving one entry per CDR3 protein. The sample contains 530,000 or so distinct CDR3 sequences, approximately 25% of which appear only once. The sequenced material came from blood. The receptors were gathered from a woman in her twenties or thirties with Graves' ophthalmopathy. CDR3s leave out the opening cysteine and the closing phenylalanine or tryptophan.

J | V | CDR3
TRBJ2-7 | TRBV6-2/TRBV6-3 | ASSSSASSYEQY
TRBJ2-2 | TRBV30 | AWKKGANTGELF
TRBJ1-2 | TRBV6-1 | ASSKNRGAGYGYT
TRBJ2-5 | TRBV20-1 | SASFLAGGHGETQY
TRBJ1-2 | TRBV2 | ASSDPRQGFRGYT
TRBJ2-7 | TRBV11-2 | ASSFPEREGLYEQY
TRBJ2-1 | TRBV12-3/TRBV12-4 | ASSLGGGPFNEQF
TRBJ2-7 | TRBV28 | ASSSDAAGAYEQY
TRBJ1-1 | TRBV28 | ASSGGGAGKTEAF
TRBJ1-2 | TRBV11-2 | ASSLDTTGGFRGYT
TRBJ1-6 | TRBV5-1 | ASTTGYNSPLH
TRBJ1-5 | TRBV12-3/TRBV12-4 | ASNRRGAGQPQH
TRBJ1-2 | TRBV29-1 | SAEPDGSGYT
TRBJ1-5 | TRBV2 | ASSRGEGNQPQH
TRBJ2-7 | TRBV7-3 | ASSRDRDSYEQY
TRBJ2-7 | TRBV7-2 | VSSYRTETYEQY
TRBJ1-5 | TRBV30 | AWSGKGDQPQH
TRBJ2-3 | TRBV19 | ASSAGSTDTQY
TRBJ1-1 | TRBV6-5 | ASSYSILIEDTEAF
TRBJ1-2 | TRBV19 | ASTESDRVNGYT
TRBJ2-7 | TRBV12-3/TRBV12-4 | ASSAGNYEQY
TRBJ2-6 | TRBV6-2/TRBV6-3 | ASSYYLSGANVLT
TRBJ2-2 | TRBV10-3 | AIKEYNTGELF
TRBJ2-2 | TRBV5-6 | ASSSAYGELF
TRBJ1-1 | TRBV5-6 | ASSLVGNGVDTEAF
TRBJ2-7 | TRBV2 | ASSEARRSGVGEQY
TRBJ2-7 | TRBV7-9 | ASSRTQVYEQY
TRBJ2-5 | TRBV7-2 | ASSLVWGGETQY
TRBJ1-2 | TRBV12-3/TRBV12-4 | ASSPTGSGYT
TRBJ2-5 | TRBV27 | ASSGAMGLETQY
TRBJ1-1 | TRBV18 | ASSPQGQGMNTEAF
TRBJ1-5 | TRBV6-1 | ASSRRSPREQPQH
TRBJ1-2 | TRBV5-1 | ASSLVRQDYGYT
TRBJ1-2 | TRBV3-1 | ASSQFGQNYGYT
TRBJ1-5 | TRBV7-9 | ASSLSGENQPQH
TRBJ1-2 | TRBV9 | ASSPQTETDGRDYGYT